This entry features one TCR beta chain sequence. Germline V lookup: CDR1 SGHTS, CDR2 YDEGEE. Trimming left V 3 bases short and J 9 bases short, with 19 bases between. The CDR3 is 16 residues long. The record originates from a study of blood T cell repertoires in COVID-19. Overall study context: Samples representing acute and convalescent COVID-19 were sourced from the United States, Italy and Spain.

The data were produced by immunoSEQ multiplex PCR, yet TCRdb's version contains in-frame clones alone and is incomplete. The sample shows 120,000 or so clones, about 80% of them seen only once. This TCR came from a human donor in a cohort sampled during active COVID-19. The chain joins TRBV5-8 to TRBJ1-6; TRBD1 might be the D (6 bases). Sequencing used peripheral blood. CDR3 in amino acids: CASSYTGNRLGSPLHF. The DNA of the CDR3 is TGTGCCAGCAGCTATACAGGGAATCGCTTGGGTTCACCCCTCCACTTT.